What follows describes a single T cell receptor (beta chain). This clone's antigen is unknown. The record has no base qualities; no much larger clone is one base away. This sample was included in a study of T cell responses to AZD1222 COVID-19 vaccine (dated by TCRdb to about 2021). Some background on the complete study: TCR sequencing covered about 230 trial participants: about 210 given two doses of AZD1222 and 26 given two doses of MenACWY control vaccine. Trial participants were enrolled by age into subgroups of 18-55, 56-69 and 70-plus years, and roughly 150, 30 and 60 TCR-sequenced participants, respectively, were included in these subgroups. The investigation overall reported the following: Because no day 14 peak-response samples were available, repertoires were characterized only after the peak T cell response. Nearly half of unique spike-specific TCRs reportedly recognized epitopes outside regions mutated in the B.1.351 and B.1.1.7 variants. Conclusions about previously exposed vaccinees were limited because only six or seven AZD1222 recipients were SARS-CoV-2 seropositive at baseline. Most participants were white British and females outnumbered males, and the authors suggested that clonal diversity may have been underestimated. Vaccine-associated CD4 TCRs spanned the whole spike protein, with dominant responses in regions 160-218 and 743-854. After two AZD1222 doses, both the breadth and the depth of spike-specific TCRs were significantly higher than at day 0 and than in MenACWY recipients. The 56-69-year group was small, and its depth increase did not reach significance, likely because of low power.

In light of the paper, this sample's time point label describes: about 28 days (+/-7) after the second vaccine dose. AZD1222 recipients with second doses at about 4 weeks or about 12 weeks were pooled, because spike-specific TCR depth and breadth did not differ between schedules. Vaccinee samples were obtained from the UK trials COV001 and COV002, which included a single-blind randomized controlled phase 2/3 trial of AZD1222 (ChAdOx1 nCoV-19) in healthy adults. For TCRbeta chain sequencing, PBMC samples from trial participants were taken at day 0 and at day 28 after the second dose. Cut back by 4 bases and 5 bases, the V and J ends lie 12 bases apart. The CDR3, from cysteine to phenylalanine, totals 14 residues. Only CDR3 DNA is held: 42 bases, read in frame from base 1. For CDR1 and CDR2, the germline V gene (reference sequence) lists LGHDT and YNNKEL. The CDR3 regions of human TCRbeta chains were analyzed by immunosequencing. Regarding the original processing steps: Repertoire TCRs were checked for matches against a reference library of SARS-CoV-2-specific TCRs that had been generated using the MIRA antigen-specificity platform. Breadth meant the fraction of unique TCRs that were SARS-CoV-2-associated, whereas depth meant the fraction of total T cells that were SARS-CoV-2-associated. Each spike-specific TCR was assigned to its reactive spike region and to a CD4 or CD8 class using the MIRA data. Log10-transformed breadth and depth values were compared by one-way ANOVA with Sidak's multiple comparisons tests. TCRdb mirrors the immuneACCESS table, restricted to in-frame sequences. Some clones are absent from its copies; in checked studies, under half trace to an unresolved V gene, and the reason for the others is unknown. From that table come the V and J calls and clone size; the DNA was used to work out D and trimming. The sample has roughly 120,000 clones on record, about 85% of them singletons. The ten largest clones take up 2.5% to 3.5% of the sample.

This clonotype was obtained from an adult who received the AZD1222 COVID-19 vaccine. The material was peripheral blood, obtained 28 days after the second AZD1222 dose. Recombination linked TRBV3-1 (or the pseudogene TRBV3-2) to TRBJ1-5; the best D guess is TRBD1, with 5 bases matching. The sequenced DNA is TGTGCCAGCAGCCTCAACGGGGGAGATCAGCCCCAGCATTTT. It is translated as CASSLNGGDQPQHF.